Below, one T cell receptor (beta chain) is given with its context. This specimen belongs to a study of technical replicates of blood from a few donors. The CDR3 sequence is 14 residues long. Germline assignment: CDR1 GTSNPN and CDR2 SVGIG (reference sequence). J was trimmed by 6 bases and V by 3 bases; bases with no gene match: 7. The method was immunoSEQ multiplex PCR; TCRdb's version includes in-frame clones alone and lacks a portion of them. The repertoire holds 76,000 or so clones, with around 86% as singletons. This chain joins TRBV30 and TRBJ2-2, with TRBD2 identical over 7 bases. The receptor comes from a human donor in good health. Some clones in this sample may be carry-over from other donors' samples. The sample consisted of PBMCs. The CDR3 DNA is TGTGCCTGGAGCCGGGTGGCGGGAGCCGGGGAGCTGTTTTTT. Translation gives CAWSRVAGAGELFF.